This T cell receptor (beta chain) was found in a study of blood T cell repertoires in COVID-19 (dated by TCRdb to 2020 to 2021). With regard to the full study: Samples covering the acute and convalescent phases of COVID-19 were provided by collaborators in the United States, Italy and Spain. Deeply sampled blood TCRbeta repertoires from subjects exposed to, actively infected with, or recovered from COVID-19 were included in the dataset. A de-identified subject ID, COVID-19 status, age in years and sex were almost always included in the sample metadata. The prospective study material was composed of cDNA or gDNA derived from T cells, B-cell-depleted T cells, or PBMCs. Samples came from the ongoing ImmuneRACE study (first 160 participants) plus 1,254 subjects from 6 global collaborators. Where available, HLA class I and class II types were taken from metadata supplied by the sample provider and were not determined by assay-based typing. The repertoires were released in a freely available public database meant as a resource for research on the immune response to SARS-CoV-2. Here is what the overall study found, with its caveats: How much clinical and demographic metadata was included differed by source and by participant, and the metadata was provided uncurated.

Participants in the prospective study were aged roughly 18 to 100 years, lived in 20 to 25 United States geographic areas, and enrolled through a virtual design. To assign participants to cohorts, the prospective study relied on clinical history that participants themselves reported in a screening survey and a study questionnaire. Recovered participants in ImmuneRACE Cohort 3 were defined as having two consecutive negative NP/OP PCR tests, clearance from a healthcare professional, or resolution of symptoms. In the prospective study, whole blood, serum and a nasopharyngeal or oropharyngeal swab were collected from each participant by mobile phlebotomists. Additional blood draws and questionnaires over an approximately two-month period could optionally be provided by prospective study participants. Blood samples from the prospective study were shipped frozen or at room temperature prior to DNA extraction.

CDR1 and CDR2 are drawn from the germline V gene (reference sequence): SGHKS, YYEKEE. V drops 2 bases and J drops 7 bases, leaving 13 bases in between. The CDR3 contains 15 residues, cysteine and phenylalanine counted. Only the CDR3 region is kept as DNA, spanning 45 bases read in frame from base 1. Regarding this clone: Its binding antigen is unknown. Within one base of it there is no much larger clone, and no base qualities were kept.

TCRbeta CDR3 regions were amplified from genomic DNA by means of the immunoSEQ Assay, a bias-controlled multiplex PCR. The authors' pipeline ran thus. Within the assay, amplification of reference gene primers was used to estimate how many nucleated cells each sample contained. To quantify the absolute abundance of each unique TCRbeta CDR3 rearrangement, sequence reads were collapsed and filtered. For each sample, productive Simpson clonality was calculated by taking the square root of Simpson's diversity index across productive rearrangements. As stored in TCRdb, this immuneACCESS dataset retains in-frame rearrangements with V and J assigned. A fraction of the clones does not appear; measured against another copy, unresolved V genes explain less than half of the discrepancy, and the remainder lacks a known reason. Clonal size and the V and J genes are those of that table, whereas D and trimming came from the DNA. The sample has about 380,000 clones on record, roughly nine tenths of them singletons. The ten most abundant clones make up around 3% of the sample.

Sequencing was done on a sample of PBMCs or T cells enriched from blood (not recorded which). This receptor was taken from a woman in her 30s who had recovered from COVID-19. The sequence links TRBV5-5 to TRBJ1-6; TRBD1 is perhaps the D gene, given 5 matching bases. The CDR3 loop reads CASSLNGGRNSPLHF. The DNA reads TGTGCCAGCAGCTTAAACGGGGGTCGGAATTCACCCCTCCACTTT. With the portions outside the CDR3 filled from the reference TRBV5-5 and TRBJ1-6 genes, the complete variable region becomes DAGVTQSPTHLIKTRGQQVTLRCSPISGHKSVSWYQQVLGQGPQFIFQYYEKEERGRGNFPDRFSARQFPNYSSELNVNALLLGDSALYLCASSLNGGRNSPLHFGNGTRLTVT.